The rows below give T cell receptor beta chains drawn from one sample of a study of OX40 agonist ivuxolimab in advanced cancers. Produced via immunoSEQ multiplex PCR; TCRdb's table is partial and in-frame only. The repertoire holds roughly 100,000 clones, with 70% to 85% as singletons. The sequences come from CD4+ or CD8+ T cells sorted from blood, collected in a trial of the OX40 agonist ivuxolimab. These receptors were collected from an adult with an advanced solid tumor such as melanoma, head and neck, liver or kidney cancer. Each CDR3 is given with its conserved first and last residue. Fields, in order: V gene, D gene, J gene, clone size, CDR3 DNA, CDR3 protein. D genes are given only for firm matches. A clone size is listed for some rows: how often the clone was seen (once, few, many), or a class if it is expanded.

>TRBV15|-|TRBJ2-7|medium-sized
TGTGCCACCAGCAGAACTACCCGGGGGAGCTCCTACGAGCAGTACTTC
CATSRTTRGSSYEQYF
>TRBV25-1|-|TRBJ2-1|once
TGTGCCAGCAGCCCCAGGGGGGCCCTCAATGAGCAGTTCTTC
CASSPRGALNEQFF
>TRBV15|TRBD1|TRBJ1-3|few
TGTGCCACCAGGACAGGGGCTGGAAACACCATATATTTT
CATRTGAGNTIYF
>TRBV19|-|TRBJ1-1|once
TGTGCCAGTAGAAGGCCCGCCCGTGCGAACACTGAAGCTTTCTTT
CASRRPARANTEAFF
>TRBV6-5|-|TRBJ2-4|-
TGTGCCAGCAGTTCCCCGGACATAGCCAAAAACATTCAGTACTTC
CASSSPDIAKNIQYF
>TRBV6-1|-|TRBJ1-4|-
TGTGCCAGCACCGGATGGGGGGAAAAACTGTTTTTT
CASTGWGEKLFF
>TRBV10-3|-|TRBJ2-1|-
TGTGCCATCATATCGGGCAATGAGCAGTTCTTC
CAIISGNEQFF
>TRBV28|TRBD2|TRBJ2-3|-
TGTGCCAGCAGTTCGGGGGGTGCCCACAGTGATACGCAGTATTTT
CASSSGGAHSDTQYF
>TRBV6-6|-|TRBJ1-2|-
TGTGCCAGCACCTACGGCAGGGGAGGTGACTATGGCTACACCTTC
CASTYGRGGDYGYTF
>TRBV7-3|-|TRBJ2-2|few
TGTGCCAGCAGCTTATACCAAGGGGCCGGGGAGCTGTTTTTT
CASSLYQGAGELFF
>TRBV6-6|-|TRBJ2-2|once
TGTGCCAGCAGCCTCACAGGGAGAAGAACCGGGGAGCTGTTTTTT
CASSLTGRRTGELFF
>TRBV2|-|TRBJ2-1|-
TGTGCCAGCAGCCGCGAGGGAAATGAGCAGTTCTTC
CASSREGNEQFF
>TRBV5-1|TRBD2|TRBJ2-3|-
TGCGCCAGCAGCCTTCGGACTAGCGGGAGGGCCCCAGATACGCAGTATTTT
CASSLRTSGRAPDTQYF
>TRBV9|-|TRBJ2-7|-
TGTGCCAGCAGCGAGGGACTCCGTGCGGTAGGCGAGCAGTACTTC
CASSEGLRAVGEQYF
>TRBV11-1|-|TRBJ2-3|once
TGTGCCAGCAGCTTAGGGTTTAGCGAGGCAGATACGCAGTATTTT
CASSLGFSEADTQYF
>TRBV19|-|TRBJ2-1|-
TGTGCCAGCAGGGCCCTCAGTGGAAGCGGCTACAATGAGCAGTTCTTC
CASRALSGSGYNEQFF
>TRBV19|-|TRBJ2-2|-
TGTGCCAGTAGTATTTTCAGGGGAGGAACCGGGGAGCTGTTTTTT
CASSIFRGGTGELFF
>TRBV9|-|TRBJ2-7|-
TGTGCCAGCAGCGTAGCCTCTTCACCCTACGAGCAGTACTTC
CASSVASSPYEQYF
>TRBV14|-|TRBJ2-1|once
TGTGCCAGCAGCCACCCACCGAGGGAGCAGTTCTTC
CASSHPPREQFF
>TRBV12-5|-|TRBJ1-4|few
TGTGCTAGTGGGGTTGGACTGGGTGAAAAACTGTTTTTT
CASGVGLGEKLFF
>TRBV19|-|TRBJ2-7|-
TGTGCCAGTAGTCCCGGGACATCTGCGGCCTACGAGCAGTACTTC
CASSPGTSAAYEQYF
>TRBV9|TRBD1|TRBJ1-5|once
TGTGCCAGCAGCGCCACAGGGGCGGGCAATCAGCCCCAGCATTTT
CASSATGAGNQPQHF
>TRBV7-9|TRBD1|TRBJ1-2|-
TGTGCCAGCAACTTGGGGACAGTTAACTATGGCTACACCTTC
CASNLGTVNYGYTF
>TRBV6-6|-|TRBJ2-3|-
TGTGCCAGCAGTTACCCCCGGCAGGGACAAGATACGCAGTATTTT
CASSYPRQGQDTQYF
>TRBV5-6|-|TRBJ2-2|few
TGTGCCAGCAGCCTGAGGGGGGTAGGCGGCAAGACCGGGGAGCTGTTTTTT
CASSLRGVGGKTGELFF
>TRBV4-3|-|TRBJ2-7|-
TGCGCCAGCAGCCAATGGGATTCGTCGGCTGAGCAGTACTTC
CASSQWDSSAEQYF
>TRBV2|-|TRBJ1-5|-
TGTGCCAGCAATCAAGGGAATCAGCCCCAGCATTTT
CASNQGNQPQHF
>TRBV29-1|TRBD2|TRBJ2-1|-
TGCAGCGTTGCAGGACTAGCGGGAGTCAATGAGCAGTTCTTC
CSVAGLAGVNEQFF
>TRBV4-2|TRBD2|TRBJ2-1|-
TGTGCCAGCAGCCCAGGAGATGGAGCGGGAGAAACCAATGAGCAGTTCTTC
CASSPGDGAGETNEQFF
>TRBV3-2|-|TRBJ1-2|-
TGTGCCAGCAGCCGCGGACGTATATTC
CASSRGRIF
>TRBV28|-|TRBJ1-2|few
TGTGCCAGCAGTTTGGTGCAAGCGGGAATCGGGTTGGGCTACACCTTC
CASSLVQAGIGLGYTF
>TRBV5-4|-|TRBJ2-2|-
TGTGCCAGCAGCTCCCCGGGTGTGAACACCGGGGAGCTGTTTTTT
CASSSPGVNTGELFF
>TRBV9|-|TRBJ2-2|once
TGTGCCAGCAGCAAAGGGGGGAACACCGGGGAGCTGTTTTTT
CASSKGGNTGELFF
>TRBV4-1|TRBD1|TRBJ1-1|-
TGCGCCAGCAGCCAAGTTTGGACAGGGGGAAAGAACACTGAAGCTTTCTTT
CASSQVWTGGKNTEAFF
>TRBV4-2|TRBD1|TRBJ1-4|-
TGTGCCAGCACCCGGTACCCGAAGTTCGGGACAGTTAATGAAAAACTGTTTTTT
CASTRYPKFGTVNEKLFF
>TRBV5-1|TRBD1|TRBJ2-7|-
TGCGCCAGCAGCTTGGCCGTGACAGGGGAATCCTACGAGCAGTACTTC
CASSLAVTGESYEQYF
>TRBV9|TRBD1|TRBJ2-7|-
TGTGCCAGCAGCGTAGCTGGGACAGGGCCCCCCTACGAGCAGTACTTC
CASSVAGTGPPYEQYF
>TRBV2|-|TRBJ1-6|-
TGTGCCAGCAGCCCGGACCGGGGGCCCCTCCACTTT
CASSPDRGPLHF
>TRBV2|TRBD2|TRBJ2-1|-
TGTGCCAGCAGAGGACTAGCGGGGGGCCCACATGAGCAGTTCTTC
CASRGLAGGPHEQFF
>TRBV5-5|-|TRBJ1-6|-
TGTGCCAGCAGCTTGGATCTCGGAATCTCACCCCTCCACTTT
CASSLDLGISPLHF
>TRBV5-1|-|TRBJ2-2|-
TGCGCCAGCAGCGTGGTTCTACAGGGGAACACCGGGGAGCTGTTTTTT
CASSVVLQGNTGELFF
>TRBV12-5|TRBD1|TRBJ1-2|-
TGTGCTAGTGGTTTTGAGACAGGGGGCTTGGGGAGGAATGGCTACACCTTC
CASGFETGGLGRNGYTF
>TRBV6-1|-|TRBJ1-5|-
TGTGCCAGCAGTGAATGGTTGGCGTCAGGGGTTCAGCCCCAGCATTTT
CASSEWLASGVQPQHF
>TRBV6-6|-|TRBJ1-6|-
TGTGCCAGCACTCCGGGAAGGGAGAATTCACCCCTCCACTTT
CASTPGRENSPLHF
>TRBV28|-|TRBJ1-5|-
TGTGCCAGCAGTTTGGGAGGGGGGCACCAGCCCCAGCATTTT
CASSLGGGHQPQHF
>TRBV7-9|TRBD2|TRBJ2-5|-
TGTGCCAGCAGCTTAGGTGCTAGCGGGGGGCACCAAGAGACCCAGTACTTC
CASSLGASGGHQETQYF
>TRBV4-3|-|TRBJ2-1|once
TGCGCCAGCAGCCAAGGCCTAAGCGCTAGCGCAGCTTACATTGAGCAGTTCTTC
CASSQGLSASAAYIEQFF
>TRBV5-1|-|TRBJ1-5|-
TGCGCCAGCAGCTTGGCGGCGGGTAGCAATCAGCCCCAGCATTTT
CASSLAAGSNQPQHF
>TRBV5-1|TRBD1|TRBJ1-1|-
TGCGCCAGCAGCCCCTGGACAGGTGAGAACACTGAAGCTTTCTTT
CASSPWTGENTEAFF
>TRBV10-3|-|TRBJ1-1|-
TGTGCCACAAAATCAGGGAGGGGGGGTACCATGAACACTGAAGCTTTCTTT
CATKSGRGGTMNTEAFF
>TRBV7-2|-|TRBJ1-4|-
TGTGCCAGCAGCCTACAGGGTTTCCGGGGAGAAAAACTGTTTTTT
CASSLQGFRGEKLFF
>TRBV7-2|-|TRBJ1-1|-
TGTGCCAGCAGCAACAGGGCGGGGGGCACTGAAGCTTTCTTT
CASSNRAGGTEAFF
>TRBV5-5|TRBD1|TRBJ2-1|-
TGTGCCAGCAGCTCCGGGACAGGGGGCTCCTTGATGCGGAATGAGCAGTTCTTC
CASSSGTGGSLMRNEQFF
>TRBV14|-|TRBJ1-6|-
TGTGCCAGCAGCCAAGTCTTGGTTTCACCCCTCCACTTT
CASSQVLVSPLHF
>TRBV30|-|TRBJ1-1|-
TGTGCCTGGAGCCAAGGTCCCACTGAAGCTTTCTTT
CAWSQGPTEAFF